The next 2 T cell receptor beta chains were all read from a single sample in a study of blood T cell repertoires in COVID-19. Only in-frame clones appear in the TCRdb table, and some are missing; sequencing was by immunoSEQ multiplex PCR. The table records 140,000 or so clones, roughly 89% of them present only once. The sequencing input was peripheral blood. These receptors all come from a man aged 30 to 39 with COVID-19, enrolled during active disease.

The V and J genes are TRBV15 and TRBJ1-1; D is undetermined. Germline CDR1 and CDR2: LNHNV and YYDKDF (reference sequence). V was pared by 0 bases and J by 2 bases, with 10 bases between. CDR3 length: 15 amino acids. In DNA form, the CDR3 reads TGTGCCACCAGCAGAGATAGGCAGGATAACACTGAAGCTTTCTTT. Its protein is CATSRDRQDNTEAFF.

The genes are TRBV19 and TRBJ2-5, with 9 bases identical to TRBD2. CDR1 is LNHDA and CDR2 is SQIVND in the germline V gene (reference sequence). The CDR3 runs 20 residues. V trimming: 7 bases; J trimming: 5 bases; junction bases outside the gene matches: 26. The DNA for the CDR3 is TGTGCCAGTACCATGGGTGTAGCGGGAGAGACGAACCTGGGTGGGGAGACCCAGTACTTC. This encodes CASTMGVAGETNLGGETQYF.